Shown below are 13 T cell receptor beta chains from a single sample sequenced in a study of T-cell reconstitution after alpha-beta-depleted transplantation in children. Unique molecular identifiers were incorporated into the prepared TCRbeta library. TCRdb passed the PCR reads through MiXCR, listing each CDR3 protein once. Of about 640,000 distinct CDR3 sequences listed, roughly 15% are singletons. Material: PBMCs from the stem cell graft donor, obtained from the stem cell graft. The receptors shown here come from a human donor who donated a stem cell graft to a child with acute myeloid leukemia.

This clonotype was found many times. This chain joins TRBV20-1 and TRBJ2-7; TRBD1 matches at 9 bases. The CDR3 runs 13 residues. V dropped 5 bases and J dropped 3; count of bases not matched to a gene: 5. Germline V gene lookup returns CDR1 DFQATT and CDR2 SNEGSKA (reference sequence). The CDR3 reads CSAPGQGGYEQYV. The CDR3 DNA reads as TGCAGTGCTCCGGGACAGGGAGGCTACGAGCAGTACGTC.

Ten or more counts support this clonotype. This chain uses TRBV5-6 with TRBJ1-1, with D hard to call. From germline, CDR1 is SGHDT and CDR2 YYEEEE. The length of the CDR3 is 13 residues. Trimming stripped 5 bases from V and 2 bases from J, with 10 bases between. The CDR3 reads CASRITANTEAFF. CDR3 nucleotides: TGTGCCAGCAGAATTACAGCCAACACTGAAGCTTTCTTT.

This rearrangement joins TRBV4-3 to TRBJ1-1, with D unclear. V lost 0 bases and J lost 0, with 8 bases in between. Germline V gene lookup returns CDR1 LGHNA and CDR2 YSLEER. There are 15 residues in the CDR3. The DNA for the CDR3 is TGCGCCAGCAGCCAAGATTGGTCCTTGAACACTGAAGCTTTCTTT. Protein sequence: CASSQDWSLNTEAFF.

V usage is TRBV7-2 and J usage is TRBJ1-5; no firm D call. CDR3 length equals 15 residues. Germline V gene lookup returns CDR1 SGHTA and CDR2 FQGNSA. Trimming stripped 1 base from V and 2 bases from J, with 9 bases between. The CDR3 DNA is TGTGCCAGCAGCTTAGTAGGGTTCGGCAATCAGCCCCAGCATTTT. Protein: CASSLVGFGNQPQHF. Supplemented by reference TRBV7-2 and TRBJ1-5, the full variable domain reads GAGVSQSPSNKVTEKGKDVELRCDPISGHTALYWYRQSLGQGLEFLIYFQGNSAPDKSGLPSDRFSAERTGGSVSTLTIQRTQQEDSAVYLCASSLVGFGNQPQHFGDGTRLSIL.

The chain couples TRBV11-2 to TRBJ2-5; no clear D. This CDR3 has 15 residues. V was pared by 6 bases and J by 0 bases, with 14 bases between. Germline V lookup: CDR1 SGHAT, CDR2 FQNNGV. CDR3 bases: TGTGCCAGCAGTCCCGTAGCCGCTAACCAAGAGACCCAGTACTTC. Residues: CASSPVAANQETQYF.

The gene calls are TRBV19 and TRBJ2-6, with 7 positions matching TRBD1. Per germline, CDR1 LNHDA and CDR2 SQIVND (reference sequence). The CDR3 consists of 15 residues. V shed 6 bases and J 2 bases; nucleotides not matched to a gene: 4. The DNA for the CDR3 is TGTGCCAGTAGAAGGGACAGCGCTGGGGCCAACGTCCTGACTTTC. Translating it yields CASRRDSAGANVLTF.

This clonotype was picked up many times. This chain uses TRBV5-5 with TRBJ1-6; D is ambiguous. The CDR3 covers 17 residues. Trimming shortened V by 0 bases and J by 0 bases, and 10 bases separated the two germline ends. The germline V gene encodes CDR1 SGHKS and CDR2 YYEKEE (reference sequence). The CDR3 coding sequence is TGTGCCAGCAGCTTGGAACTAGTAAGCTCCTATAATTCACCCCTCCACTTT. Translation: CASSLELVSSYNSPLHF. The full variable domain, with the rest looked up from reference TRBV5-5 and TRBJ1-6, is DAGVTQSPTHLIKTRGQQVTLRCSPISGHKSVSWYQQVLGQGPQFIFQYYEKEERGRGNFPDRFSARQFPNYSSELNVNALLLGDSALYLCASSLELVSSYNSPLHFGNGTRLTVT.

This clonotype was recorded a few times. The V and J genes are TRBV5-4 and TRBJ2-2; possible D gene TRBD1, 5 bases. Germline CDR1 and CDR2: SGHNT and YYREEE (reference sequence). The CDR3 is 20 residues long. The V and J ends lost 2 bases and 0 bases respectively, with 23 bases between them. The CDR3 is CASSLSGRAMLGANTGELFF. In nucleotides, the CDR3 is TGTGCCAGCAGCTTATCAGGCAGGGCCATGCTGGGCGCGAACACCGGGGAGCTGTTTTTT.

V and J are TRBV25-1 and TRBJ2-2; possible D gene TRBD1, 6 bases. The length of the CDR3 is 18 residues. V was pared by 5 bases and J by 5 bases, with 24 bases between. Germline CDR1 is MGHDK and CDR2 is SYGVNS. The CDR3 loop is CASSKTGTSTFGTGELFF. CDR3 sequence (DNA): TGTGCCAGCAGTAAAACCGGGACATCGACGTTTGGGACCGGGGAGCTGTTTTTT.

V is TRBV12-3 or TRBV12-4 and J is TRBJ1-5, with unresolved D. Deletions cut 0 bases from V and 6 bases from J, with 15 bases between. The CDR3 covers 16 residues. CDR3 residues: CASSLARAGVSQPQHF. CDR3 DNA: TGTGCCAGCAGTTTAGCGCGTGCGGGAGTGAGTCAGCCCCAGCATTTT.

The J gene is TRBJ2-3, the V gene TRBV30; D gene ambiguous. CDR3 length equals 12 residues. Germline CDR1 and CDR2: GTSNPN and SVGIG (reference sequence). The V gene lost 2 bases and the J gene lost 2 bases, with 5 bases spanning the gap. The CDR3 DNA reads TGTGCCTGGAGTCCCCCCACAGATACGCAGTATTTT. This encodes CAWSPPTDTQYF.

The chain joins TRBV5-1 to TRBJ2-2, with a weak D call TRBD1 (7 bases). The CDR3 is 16 amino acids. Trimming stripped 3 bases from V and 4 bases from J, with 16 bases between. Germline loops: CDR1 SGHRS, CDR2 YFSETQ. This CDR3 reads CASSSSRDRSTGELFF. The CDR3 DNA is TGCGCCAGCAGCTCATCGCGGGACAGAAGCACCGGGGAGCTGTTTTTT.

This clonotype has more than one count but fewer than ten. The V call is TRBV12-3 or TRBV12-4, the J call TRBJ2-5, with D perhaps TRBD1 (5 bases). The CDR3 is made up of 14 amino acids. Trimming cost V 5 bases and J 4 bases, with 14 bases left between them. The CDR3 DNA follows: TGTGCCAGCAGTCTGTTGGGGCTCGGAGAGACCCAGTACTTC. Residues: CASSLLGLGETQYF.